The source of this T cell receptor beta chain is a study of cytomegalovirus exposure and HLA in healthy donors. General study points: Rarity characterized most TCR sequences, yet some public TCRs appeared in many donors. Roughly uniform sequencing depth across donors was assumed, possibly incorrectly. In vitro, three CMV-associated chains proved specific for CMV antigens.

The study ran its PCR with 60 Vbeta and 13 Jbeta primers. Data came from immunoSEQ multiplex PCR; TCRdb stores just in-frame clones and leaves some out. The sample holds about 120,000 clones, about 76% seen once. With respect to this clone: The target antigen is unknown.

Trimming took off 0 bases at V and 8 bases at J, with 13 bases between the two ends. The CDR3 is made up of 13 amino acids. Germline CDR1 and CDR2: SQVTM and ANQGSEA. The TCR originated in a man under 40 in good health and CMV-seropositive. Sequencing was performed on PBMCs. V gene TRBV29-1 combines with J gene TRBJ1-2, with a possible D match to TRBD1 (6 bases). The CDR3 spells CSVEEGGGLGYTF. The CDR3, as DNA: TGCAGCGTTGAAGAGGGGGGGGGCCTGGGCTACACCTTC.